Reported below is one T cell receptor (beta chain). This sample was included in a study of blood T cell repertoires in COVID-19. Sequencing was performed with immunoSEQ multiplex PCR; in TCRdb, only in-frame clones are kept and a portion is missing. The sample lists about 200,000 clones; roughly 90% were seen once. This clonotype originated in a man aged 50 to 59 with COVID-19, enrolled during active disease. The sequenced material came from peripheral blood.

The CDR3: CASSSTSGGSYNEQFF. In DNA, the CDR3 is TGTGCCAGCAGCTCCACTAGCGGGGGCTCCTACAATGAGCAGTTCTTC. The chain carries TRBV6-4 and TRBJ2-1, with 11 bases that match TRBD2. Germline CDR1 and CDR2: MRHNA and SNTAGT. Losses at the gene ends were 6 bases for V and 0 bases for J; bases not matched to a gene: 4. This CDR3 has 16 amino acids.